Listed here are 7 T cell receptor beta chains from one sample, sequenced in a study of T cell responses to AZD1222 COVID-19 vaccine. Measured with immunoSEQ multiplex PCR; TCRdb has only the in-frame clones, and not every one. This sample has around 100,000 clones, with around 91% found just once. Source: peripheral blood, taken on day 0 of AZD1222 vaccination. All receptors come from an adult in good health.

J is TRBJ1-1 and V is TRBV27, with 7 nucleotides matching TRBD1. The germline CDR1 and CDR2 sequences are MNHEY and SMNVEV (reference sequence). The CDR3 contains 12 residues. Trimming took 9 bases from V and 2 from J; bases not matched to a gene: 3. The CDR3 nucleotides are TGTGCCAGAGGGACAGTCAACACTGAAGCTTTCTTT. Translated, it gives CARGTVNTEAFF.

The gene calls are TRBV29-1 and TRBJ1-1; a possible D gene is TRBD1 (6 bases). Germline assignment: CDR1 SQVTM and CDR2 ANQGSEA. Trimming took off 3 bases at V and 3 bases at J, with 11 bases between the two ends. This CDR3 has 13 residues. The CDR3 is CSVDGGSYTEAFF. CDR3 coding DNA: TGCAGCGTTGACGGGGGCTCTTACACTGAAGCTTTCTTT.

The gene calls are TRBV24-1 and TRBJ1-6, with 7 bases fitting TRBD1. The junction had 12 bases not matched to a gene; V was cut back by 5 bases and J by 6 bases. The CDR3 loop spans 17 amino acids. The germline gives CDR1 KGHDR, CDR2 SFDVKD. CDR3 protein: CATSVPSPAGGNSPLHF. The CDR3 DNA follows: TGTGCCACCAGTGTCCCTTCCCCGGCAGGGGGTAATTCACCCCTCCACTTT.

This chain connects TRBV7-9 to TRBJ1-2; no definite D call. Germline CDR1 and CDR2: SEHNR and FQNEAQ (reference sequence). Between the trimmed V and J ends, which lost 0 bases and 5 bases, there was a span of 10 bases. The CDR3 sequence is 14 residues long. The CDR3 coding sequence is TGTGCCAGCAGCTTAGCCGAAGTGGAATATGGCTACACCTTC. Protein product: CASSLAEVEYGYTF.

The chain couples TRBV19 to TRBJ1-1; D is perhaps TRBD1 (5 bases). V dropped 7 bases and J dropped 5 bases, with 11 bases sitting between them. CDR1 is LNHDA and CDR2 is SQIVND in the germline V gene (reference sequence). There are 12 residues in the CDR3. The CDR3 region has the DNA TGTGCCAGTAACGTTGGGGGGACTGAAGCTTTCTTT. This codes for CASNVGGTEAFF.

The chain links TRBV5-1 to TRBJ2-5; possibly TRBD2 for D (5 bases). Trimming shortened V by 1 base and J by 3 bases, and 7 bases separated the two germline ends. The CDR3 sequence is 13 residues long. Per the germline V gene, CDR1 is SGHRS and CDR2 is YFSETQ. The CDR3 reads CASSLLGEETQYF. As DNA, the CDR3 is TGCGCCAGCAGCTTGTTGGGAGAAGAGACCCAGTACTTC.

The V gene is TRBV2, the J gene TRBJ1-5, with 9 bases aligning to TRBD1. The CDR3 runs to 15 residues. Losses at the gene ends were 8 bases for V and 5 bases for J; bases not matched to a gene: 10. Germline V gives CDR1 SNHLY, CDR2 FYNNEI. CDR3 sequence (DNA): TGTGCCAGCGTAGGGAGACAGGGGGAGGATCAGCCCCAGCATTTT. It yields the protein CASVGRQGEDQPQHF. Filled out from reference TRBV2 and TRBJ1-5, the complete variable domain reads EPEVTQTPSHQVTQMGQEVILRCVPISNHLYFYWYRQILGQKVEFLVSFYNNEISEKSEIFDDQFSVERPDGSNFTLKIRSTKLEDSAMYFCASVGRQGEDQPQHFGDGTRLSIL.